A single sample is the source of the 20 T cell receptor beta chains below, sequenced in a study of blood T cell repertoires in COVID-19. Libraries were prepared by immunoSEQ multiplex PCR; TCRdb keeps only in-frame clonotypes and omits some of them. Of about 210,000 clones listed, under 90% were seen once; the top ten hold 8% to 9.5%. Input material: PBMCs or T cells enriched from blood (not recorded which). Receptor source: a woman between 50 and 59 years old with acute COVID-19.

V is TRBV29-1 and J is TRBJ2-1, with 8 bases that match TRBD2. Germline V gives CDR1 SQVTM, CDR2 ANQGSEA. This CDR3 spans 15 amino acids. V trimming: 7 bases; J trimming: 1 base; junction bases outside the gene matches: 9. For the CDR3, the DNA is TGCAGCGCTGTGACTAGCGAGCGTTCCTACAATGAGCAGTTCTTC. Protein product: CSAVTSERSYNEQFF.

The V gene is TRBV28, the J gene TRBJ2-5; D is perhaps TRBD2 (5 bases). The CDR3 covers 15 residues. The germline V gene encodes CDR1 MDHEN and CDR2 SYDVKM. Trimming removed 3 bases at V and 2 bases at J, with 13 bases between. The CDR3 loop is CASSFGGIEQETQYF. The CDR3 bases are TGTGCCAGCAGTTTTGGAGGTATAGAGCAAGAGACCCAGTACTTC.

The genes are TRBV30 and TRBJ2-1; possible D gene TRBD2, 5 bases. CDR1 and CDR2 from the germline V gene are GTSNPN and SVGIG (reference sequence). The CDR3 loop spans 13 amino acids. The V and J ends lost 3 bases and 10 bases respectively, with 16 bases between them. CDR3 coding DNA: TGTGCCTGGAGCGCCAACGGCCCGGGAGAGCAGTTCTTC. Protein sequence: CAWSANGPGEQFF.

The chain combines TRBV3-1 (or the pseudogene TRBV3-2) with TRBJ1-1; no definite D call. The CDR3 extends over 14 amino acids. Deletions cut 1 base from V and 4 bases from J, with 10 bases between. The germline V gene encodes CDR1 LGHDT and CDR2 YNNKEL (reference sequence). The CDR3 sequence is CASSQGGFLTEAFF. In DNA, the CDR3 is TGTGCCAGCAGCCAAGGCGGGTTTCTCACTGAAGCTTTCTTT.

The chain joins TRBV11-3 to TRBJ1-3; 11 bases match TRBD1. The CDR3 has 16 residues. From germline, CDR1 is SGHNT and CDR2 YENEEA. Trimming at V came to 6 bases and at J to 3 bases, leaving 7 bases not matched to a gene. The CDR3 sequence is CASRPPGTGGGNTIYF. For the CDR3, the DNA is TGTGCCAGCAGACCACCCGGGACAGGGGGTGGAAACACCATATATTTT.

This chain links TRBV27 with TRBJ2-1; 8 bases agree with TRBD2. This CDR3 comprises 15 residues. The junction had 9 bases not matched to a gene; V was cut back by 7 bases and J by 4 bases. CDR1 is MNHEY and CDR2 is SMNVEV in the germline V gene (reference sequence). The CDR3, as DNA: TGTGCCAGCATCTCCGTAGCGGGACGTTACAATGAGCAGTTCTTC. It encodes CASISVAGRYNEQFF.

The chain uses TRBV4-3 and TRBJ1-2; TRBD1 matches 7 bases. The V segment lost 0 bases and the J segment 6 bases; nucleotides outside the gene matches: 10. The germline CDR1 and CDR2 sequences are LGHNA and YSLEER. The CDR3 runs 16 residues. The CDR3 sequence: CASSQDWRQGINGYTF. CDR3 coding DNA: TGCGCCAGCAGCCAAGATTGGCGACAGGGTATTAATGGCTACACCTTC.

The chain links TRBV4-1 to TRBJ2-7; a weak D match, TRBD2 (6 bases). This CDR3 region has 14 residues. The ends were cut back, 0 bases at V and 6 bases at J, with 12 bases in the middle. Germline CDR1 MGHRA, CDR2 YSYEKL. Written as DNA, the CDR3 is TGCGCCAGCAGCCAAGAAAACGTGGGGGGCGAGCAGTACTTC. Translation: CASSQENVGGEQYF.

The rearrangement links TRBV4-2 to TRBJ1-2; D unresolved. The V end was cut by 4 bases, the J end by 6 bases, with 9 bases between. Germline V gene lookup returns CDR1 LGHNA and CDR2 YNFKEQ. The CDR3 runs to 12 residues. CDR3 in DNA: TGTGCCAGCAGCCTGGGCGGGAATGGCTACACCTTC. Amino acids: CASSLGGNGYTF.

The CDR3 nucleotides are TGTGCCAGCATCAGACAGGGGGCGGGTGAAAAACTGTTTTTT. It yields the protein CASIRQGAGEKLFF. V gene TRBV5-8 combines with J gene TRBJ1-4; 10 bases agree with TRBD1. Per the germline V gene, CDR1 is SGHTS and CDR2 is YDEGEE. The CDR3 totals 14 residues. The trim removed 6 bases at V and 7 bases at J, leaving 6 bases unmatched.

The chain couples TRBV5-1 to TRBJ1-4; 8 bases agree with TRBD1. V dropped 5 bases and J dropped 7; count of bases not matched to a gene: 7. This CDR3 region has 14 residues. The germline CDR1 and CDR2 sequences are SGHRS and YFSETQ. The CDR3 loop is CASSSGQGGEKLFF. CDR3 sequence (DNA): TGCGCCAGCAGTTCAGGACAGGGCGGTGAAAAACTGTTTTTT.

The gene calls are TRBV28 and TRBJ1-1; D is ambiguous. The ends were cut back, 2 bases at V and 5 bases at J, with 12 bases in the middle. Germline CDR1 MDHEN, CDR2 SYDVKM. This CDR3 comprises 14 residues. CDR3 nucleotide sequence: TGTGCCAGCAGTTTAGCGGGATTGGGGACTGAAGCTTTCTTT. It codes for CASSLAGLGTEAFF.

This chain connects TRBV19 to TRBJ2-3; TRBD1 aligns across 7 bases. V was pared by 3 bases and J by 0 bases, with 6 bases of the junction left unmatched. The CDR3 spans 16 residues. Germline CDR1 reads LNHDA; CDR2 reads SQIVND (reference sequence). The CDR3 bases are TGTGCCAGTAGTATGGCCGGGACAGCGAGCACAGATACGCAGTATTTT. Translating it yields CASSMAGTASTDTQYF.

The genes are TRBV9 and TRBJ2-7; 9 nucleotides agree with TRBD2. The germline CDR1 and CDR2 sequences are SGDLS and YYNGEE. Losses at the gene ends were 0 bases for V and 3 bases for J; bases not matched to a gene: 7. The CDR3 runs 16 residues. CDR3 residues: CASSVGYGGRDYEQYF. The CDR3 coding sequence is TGTGCCAGCAGCGTAGGTTACGGCGGGAGGGACTACGAGCAGTACTTC. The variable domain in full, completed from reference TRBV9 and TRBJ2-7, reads DSGVTQTPKHLITATGQRVTLRCSPRSGDLSVYWYQQSLDQGLQFLIQYYNGEERAKGNILERFSAQQFPDLHSELNLSSLELGDSALYFCASSVGYGGRDYEQYFGPGTRLTVT.

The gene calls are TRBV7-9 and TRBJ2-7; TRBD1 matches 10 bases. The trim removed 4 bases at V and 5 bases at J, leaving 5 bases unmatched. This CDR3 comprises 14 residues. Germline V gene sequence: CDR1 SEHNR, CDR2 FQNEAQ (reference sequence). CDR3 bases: TGTGCCAGCAGCTACGACAGGGGGCCGGACGAGCAGTACTTC. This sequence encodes CASSYDRGPDEQYF.

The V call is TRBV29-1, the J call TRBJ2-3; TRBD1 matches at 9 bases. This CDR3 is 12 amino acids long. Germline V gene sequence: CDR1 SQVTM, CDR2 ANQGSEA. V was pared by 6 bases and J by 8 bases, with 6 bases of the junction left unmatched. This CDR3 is CSVWDRDATQYF. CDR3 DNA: TGCAGCGTCTGGGACAGGGATGCTACGCAGTATTTT.

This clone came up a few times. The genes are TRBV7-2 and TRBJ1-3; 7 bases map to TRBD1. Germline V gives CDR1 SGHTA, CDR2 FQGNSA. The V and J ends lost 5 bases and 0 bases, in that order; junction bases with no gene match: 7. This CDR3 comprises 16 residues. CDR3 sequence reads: CASSLDRVSSGNTIYF. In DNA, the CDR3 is TGTGCCAGCAGCCTCGACAGGGTCAGCTCTGGAAACACCATATATTTT. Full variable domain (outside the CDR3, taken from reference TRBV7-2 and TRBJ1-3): GAGVSQSPSNKVTEKGKDVELRCDPISGHTALYWYRQSLGQGLEFLIYFQGNSAPDKSGLPSDRFSAERTGGSVSTLTIQRTQQEDSAVYLCASSLDRVSSGNTIYFGEGSWLTVV.

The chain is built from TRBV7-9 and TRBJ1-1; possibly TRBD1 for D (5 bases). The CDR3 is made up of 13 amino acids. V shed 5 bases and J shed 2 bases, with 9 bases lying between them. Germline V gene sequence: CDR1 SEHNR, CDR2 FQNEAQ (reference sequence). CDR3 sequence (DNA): TGTGCCAGCAGCATGACAGCTAACACTGAAGCTTTCTTT. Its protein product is CASSMTANTEAFF.

CDR3 nucleotides: TGTGCCAGCTCGACGGCTAGCGGGAGGTACGAGCAGTACTTC. It specifies CASSTASGRYEQYF. The rearrangement joins TRBV6-5 to TRBJ2-7, with 11 positions matching TRBD2. Per germline, CDR1 MNHEY and CDR2 SVGAGI. The junction had 7 bases not matched to a gene; V was cut back by 8 bases and J by 4 bases. The CDR3 spans 14 residues.

In nucleotides, the CDR3 is TGTGCCAGCTCACGTTACAATAGCAATCAGCCCCAGCATTTT. Residues: CASSRYNSNQPQHF. The chain links TRBV18 to TRBJ1-5; D unresolved. V lost 4 bases and J lost 0, with 7 bases in between. Germline-derived CDR1 and CDR2 are KGHSH and LQKENI. The CDR3 extends over 14 amino acids.